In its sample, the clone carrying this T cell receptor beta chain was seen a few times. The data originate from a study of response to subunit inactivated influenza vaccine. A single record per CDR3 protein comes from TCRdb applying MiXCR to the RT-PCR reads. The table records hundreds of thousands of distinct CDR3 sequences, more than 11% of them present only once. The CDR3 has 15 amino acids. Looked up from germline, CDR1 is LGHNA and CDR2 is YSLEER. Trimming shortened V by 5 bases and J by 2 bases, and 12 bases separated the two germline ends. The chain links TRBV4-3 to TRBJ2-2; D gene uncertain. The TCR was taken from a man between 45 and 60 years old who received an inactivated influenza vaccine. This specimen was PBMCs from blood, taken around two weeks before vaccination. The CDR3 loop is CASSENSLNTGELFF. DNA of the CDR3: TGCGCCAGCAGCGAAAACTCGCTTAACACCGGGGAGCTGTTTTTT.